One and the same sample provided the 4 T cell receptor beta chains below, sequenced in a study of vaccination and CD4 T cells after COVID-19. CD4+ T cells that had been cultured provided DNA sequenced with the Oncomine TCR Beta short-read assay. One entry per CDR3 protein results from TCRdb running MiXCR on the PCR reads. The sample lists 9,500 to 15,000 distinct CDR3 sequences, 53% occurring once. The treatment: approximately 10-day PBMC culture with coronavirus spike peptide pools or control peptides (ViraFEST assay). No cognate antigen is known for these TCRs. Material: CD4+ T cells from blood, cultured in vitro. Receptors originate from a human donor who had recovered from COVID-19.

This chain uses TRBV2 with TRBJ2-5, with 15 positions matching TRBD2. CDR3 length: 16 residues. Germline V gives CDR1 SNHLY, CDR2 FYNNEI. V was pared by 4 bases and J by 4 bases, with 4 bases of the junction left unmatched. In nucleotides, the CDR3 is TGTGCCAGCAGTGGGACTAGCGGGAGGGCTGGAGAGACCCAGTACTTC. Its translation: CASSGTSGRAGETQYF.

CDR3 protein: CASSFTENTEAFF. CDR3 nucleotides: TGTGCCAGCAGCTTTACAGAGAACACTGAAGCTTTCTTT. The chain is built from TRBV7-2 and TRBJ1-1; D gene unclear. Looked up from germline, CDR1 is SGHTA and CDR2 is FQGNSA. The CDR3 spans 13 residues. Trimming pared 3 bases from V and 1 base from J, leaving 6 bases between. Variable domain in full (rest from reference TRBV7-2 and TRBJ1-1): GAGVSQSPSNKVTEKGKDVELRCDPISGHTALYWYRQSLGQGLEFLIYFQGNSAPDKSGLPSDRFSAERTGGSVSTLTIQRTQQEDSAVYLCASSFTENTEAFFGQGTRLTVV.

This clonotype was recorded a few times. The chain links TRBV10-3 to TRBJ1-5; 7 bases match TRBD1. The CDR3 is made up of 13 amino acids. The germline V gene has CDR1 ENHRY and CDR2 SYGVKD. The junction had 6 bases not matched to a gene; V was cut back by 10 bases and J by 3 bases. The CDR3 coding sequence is TGTGCCACCAAGGGACAGCACAATCAGCCCCAGCATTTT. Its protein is CATKGQHNQPQHF.

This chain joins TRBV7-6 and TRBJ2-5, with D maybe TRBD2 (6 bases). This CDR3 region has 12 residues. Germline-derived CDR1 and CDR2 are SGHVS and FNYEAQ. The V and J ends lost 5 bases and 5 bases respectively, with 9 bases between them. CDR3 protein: CASSRRGETQYF. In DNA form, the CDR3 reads TGTGCCAGCAGCCGACGGGGGGAGACCCAGTACTTC.